This T cell receptor (beta chain) is drawn from a study of radiation and T cells in renal cell carcinoma. Study in general: Nephrectomy followed 15 Gy stereotactic body radiation by 4 weeks.

A remark on this clone: Its specificity is unknown.

Here immunoSEQ multiplex PCR was the method, and the copy in TCRdb shows in-frame clones only, minus some. The table has approximately 110,000 clones, about four fifths seen once. General study results and limits: Top tumor clonotypes rose in blood 2 weeks post-radiation, then contracted. Pretreatment tumor biopsies were lacking, so baseline clonotypes are unknown.

Germline values: CDR1 KGHSH, CDR2 LQKENI. Unmatched junction bases numbered 9, after V lost 6 bases and J lost 8 bases. This CDR3 spans 14 amino acids. The time point denotes: baseline pretreatment blood. Noted treatment: 15 Gy SBRT to primary tumor, nephrectomy 4 weeks later. Radiation-treated patients gave blood at baseline, week 2 and week 4. The input for sequencing was blood, taken from a patient whose treatment included radiotherapy and nephrectomy. The receptor's source is an older woman with renal cell carcinoma. J is TRBJ1-4 and V is TRBV18; 7 positions match TRBD1. The chain's CDR3 is CASSLIRGDEKLFF. CDR3 nucleotides: TGTGCCAGCTCCCTCATCAGGGGGGACGAAAAACTGTTTTTT.